This record looks at one T cell receptor beta chain sequence and its context. CDR3 length equals 16 residues. Looked up from germline, CDR1 is MNHEY and CDR2 is SMNVEV (reference sequence). V shed 1 base and J 2 bases; nucleotides not matched to a gene: 3. This sample was included in a study of blood T cell dynamics during melanoma immunotherapy. Study-level information: First-line therapy was either pembrolizumab or nivolumab with ipilimumab for metastatic melanoma.

Sample time point: week 3, after first cycle of checkpoint inhibitor. Prior systemic cancer therapy, immunosuppressant use and other active malignancies excluded patients. For sorted CD8+ subsets, all extracted DNA was loaded. TCRdb's table, derived via immunoSEQ multiplex PCR, lists solely in-frame clones and lacks some. This sample has some 15,000 clones, with roughly 93% found just once. The chain has TRBV27 and TRBJ2-1; 9 positions agree with TRBD2. Sequencing used effector memory CD8+ T cells from blood, obtained from a patient treated with checkpoint blockade. The sequence came from a human donor with melanoma. Here the CDR3 DNA reads TGTGCCAGCAGTTTATGGGTAGCGGGGGCCTACAATGAGCAGTTCTTC. Translating it yields CASSLWVAGAYNEQFF.